This is a list of T cell receptor beta chains from one sample in a study of CD8 T cells in ankylosing spondylitis. One entry per CDR3 protein, called by TCRdb with MiXCR from the 5' RACE reads. This sample has 450,000 to 550,000 distinct CDR3 sequences, with roughly 5.3% found just once. Sequenced sample: blood, either unsorted or a sorted T cell fraction (not recorded which). The receptors were gathered from a male donor with ankylosing spondylitis. The CDR3 runs from the conserved cysteine through the conserved F or W. The order of the fields is J gene, V gene, D gene, clone size, CDR3 protein, CDR3 DNA. D genes are given only for firm matches. Size is omitted from some rows. Given values are once, few, many or a class for expanded clones.

>TRBJ1-2|TRBV27|.|many
CASRLNREFNYGYTF
TGTGCCAGCAGATTAAACAGGGAGTTTAACTATGGCTACACCTTC
>TRBJ2-5|TRBV29-1|TRBD2|many
CSVSRLAGVLVQYF
TGCAGCGTTTCAAGACTAGCGGGAGTGTTGGTCCAGTACTTC
>TRBJ2-7|TRBV24-1|.|.
CATSEGAVSEQYF
TGTGCCACCAGTGAGGGAGCCGTCTCCGAGCAGTACTTC
>TRBJ2-7|TRBV12-3/TRBV12-4|.|.
CASSPGWTYEQYF
TGTGCCAGCAGTCCGGGATGGACCTACGAGCAGTACTTC
>TRBJ1-1|TRBV27|TRBD1|many
CAPTGTGFTEAFF
TGTGCCCCCACCGGGACAGGGTTCACTGAAGCTTTCTTT
>TRBJ2-7|TRBV5-1|.|many
CASSRADSSYEQYF
TGCGCCAGCAGCCGGGCCGATAGCTCCTACGAGCAGTACTTC
>TRBJ2-5|TRBV9|.|many
CASSGGNEETQYF
TGTGCCAGCAGCGGGGGGAATGAGGAGACCCAGTACTTC
>TRBJ2-5|TRBV5-1|TRBD1|few
CASSPRSWTGERETQYF
TGCGCCAGCAGCCCTCGGTCGTGGACAGGGGAGAGGGAGACCCAGTACTTC
>TRBJ2-1|TRBV20-1|TRBD2|.
CSATRLAGAANEQFF
TGCAGTGCTACAAGACTAGCGGGAGCTGCCAATGAGCAGTTCTTC
>TRBJ1-2|TRBV29-1|TRBD1|many
CSVPTGRAGYTF
TGCAGCGTACCGACAGGGCGGGCTGGCTACACCTTC
>TRBJ2-7|TRBV4-3|TRBD1|many
CASSQDGTGNYEQYF
TGCGCCAGCAGCCAAGACGGGACAGGGAACTACGAGCAGTACTTC
>TRBJ2-5|TRBV29-1|.|many
CSVVGTTDQETQYF
TGCAGCGTTGTTGGGACAACGGATCAAGAGACCCAGTACTTC
>TRBJ2-7|TRBV12-3/TRBV12-4|TRBD2|many
CASSRLLAGYEQYF
TGTGCCAGCAGTCGTTTATTAGCGGGATACGAGCAGTACTTC
>TRBJ2-1|TRBV15|.|many
CATSRGLFARVKDYNEQFF
TGTGCCACCAGCAGGGGCCTTTTTGCACGGGTTAAGGACTACAATGAGCAGTTCTTC
>TRBJ1-2|TRBV7-2|.|many
CASSYWRPEYGYTF
TGTGCCAGCAGCTACTGGAGGCCAGAGTATGGCTACACCTTC
>TRBJ1-5|TRBV5-1|.|few
CASSLGFGDQPQHF
TGCGCCAGCAGCTTGGGGTTTGGGGATCAGCCCCAGCATTTT
>TRBJ2-2|TRBV4-3|.|many
CASSLWGGELFF
TGCGCCAGCAGCCTGTGGGGCGGGGAGCTGTTTTTT
>TRBJ2-7|TRBV7-9|.|many
CASSLAGEQYF
TGTGCCAGCAGCTTAGCTGGTGAGCAGTACTTC
>TRBJ1-1|TRBV5-1|TRBD1|many
CASTIQGGTEAFF
TGCGCCAGCACCATTCAGGGGGGCACTGAAGCTTTCTTT
>TRBJ2-7|TRBV20-1|.|many
CSAGNSGQNLYEQYF
TGCAGTGCTGGGAATTCCGGACAGAACCTCTACGAGCAGTACTTC
>TRBJ1-6|TRBV7-2|.|many
CASRDGRNSPLHF
TGTGCCAGCAGGGACGGCCGTAATTCACCCCTCCACTTT
>TRBJ1-2|TRBV28|TRBD1|many
CASSFLGTGGGRYGYTF
TGTGCCAGCAGTTTTTTGGGGACAGGGGGCGGACGCTATGGCTACACCTTC
>TRBJ2-7|TRBV7-9|TRBD1|many
CASSLRTGPRTYEQYF
TGTGCCAGCAGCTTAAGGACAGGGCCACGAACCTACGAGCAGTACTTC
>TRBJ2-7|TRBV3-1|.|many
CASSDPGGVSYEQYF
TGTGCCAGCAGCGACCCCGGCGGGGTATCCTACGAGCAGTACTTC
>TRBJ2-3|TRBV4-3|.|.
CASSQDKSTDTQYF
TGCGCCAGCAGCCAAGATAAGAGCACAGATACGCAGTATTTT
>TRBJ2-5|TRBV7-2|.|.
CASSSSLRGGVIETQYF
TGTGCCAGCAGCTCGTCTCTACGGGGAGGAGTAATTGAGACCCAGTACTTC
>TRBJ2-7|TRBV7-2|TRBD2|many
CASSFRTSGLYEQYF
TGTGCCAGCAGCTTCCGGACTAGCGGGCTCTACGAGCAGTACTTC